This TCR beta chain comes out of a study of T cell clones after liver transplantation. Looking at the study overall: Post-transplant blood was tracked for graft-donor-reactive T cell clones identified in a pre-transplant mixed lymphocyte reaction. Without induction therapy, subjects received standard immunosuppression until 12-24 months post-transplant.

V dropped 0 bases and J dropped 2 bases, with 9 bases sitting between them. This CDR3 has 15 residues. The germline V gene encodes CDR1 SGHRS and CDR2 YFSETQ. As to this clone: What it recognizes is unknown.

General study results and limits: Compared with third party-reactive sequences, donor-reactive ones declined more, independent of withdrawal success. These preliminary findings come from unstandardized post-transplant sampling times.

The table came from immunoSEQ multiplex PCR; TCRdb's copy has only in-frame clones and leaves some out. The table lists some 70,000 clones, about 92% of them singletons. The sample consisted of CD4+ T cells from blood, taken before liver transplant. V and J are TRBV5-1 and TRBJ2-1; a weak D match, TRBD1 (6 bases). The source of this sequence is a human donor who received a liver transplant. CDR3 DNA sequence: TGCGCCAGCAGCTTGGAAGGGGGAACCTACAATGAGCAGTTCTTC. Amino acid sequence: CASSLEGGTYNEQFF.